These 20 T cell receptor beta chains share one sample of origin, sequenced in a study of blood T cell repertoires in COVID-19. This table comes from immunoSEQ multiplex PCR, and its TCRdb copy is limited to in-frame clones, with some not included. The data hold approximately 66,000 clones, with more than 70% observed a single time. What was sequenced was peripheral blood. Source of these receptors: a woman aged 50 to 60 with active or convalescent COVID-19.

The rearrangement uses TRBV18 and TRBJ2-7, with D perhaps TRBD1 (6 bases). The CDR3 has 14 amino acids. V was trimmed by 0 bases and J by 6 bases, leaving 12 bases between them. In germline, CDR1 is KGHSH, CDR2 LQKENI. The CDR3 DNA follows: TGTGCCAGCTCACCACCTGACAGGTCTGGCGAGCAGTACTTC. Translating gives CASSPPDRSGEQYF.

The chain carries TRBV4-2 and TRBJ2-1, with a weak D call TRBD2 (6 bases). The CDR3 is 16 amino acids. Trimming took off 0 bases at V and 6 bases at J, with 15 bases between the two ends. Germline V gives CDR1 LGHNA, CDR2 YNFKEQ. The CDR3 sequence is CASSQDRETSPNEQFF. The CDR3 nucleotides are TGTGCCAGCAGCCAAGATCGGGAGACCTCACCCAATGAGCAGTTCTTC.

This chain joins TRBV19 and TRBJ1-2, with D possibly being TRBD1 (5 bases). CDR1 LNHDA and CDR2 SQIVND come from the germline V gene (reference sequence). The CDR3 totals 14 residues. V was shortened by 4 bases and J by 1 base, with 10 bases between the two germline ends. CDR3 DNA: TGTGCCAGTAGTACAGACAGTTTTAACTATGGCTACACCTTC. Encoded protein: CASSTDSFNYGYTF.

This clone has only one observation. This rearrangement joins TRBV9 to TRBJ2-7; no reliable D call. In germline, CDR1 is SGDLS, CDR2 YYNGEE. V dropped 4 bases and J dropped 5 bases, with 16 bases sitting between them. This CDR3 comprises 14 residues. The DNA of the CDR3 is TGTGCCAGCAGCCGTAGATCGGCGGCAGACGAGCAGTACTTC. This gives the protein CASSRRSAADEQYF.

The CDR3 sequence is CASSLDLAGSEYF. CDR3 bases: TGCGCCAGCAGCTTGGATCTAGCGGGCAGTGAGTACTTC. The chain employs TRBV5-1 and TRBJ2-7; 8 nucleotides align to TRBD2. The CDR3 contains 13 residues. V was pared by 0 bases and J by 11 bases, with 7 bases of the junction left unmatched. Germline values: CDR1 SGHRS, CDR2 YFSETQ.

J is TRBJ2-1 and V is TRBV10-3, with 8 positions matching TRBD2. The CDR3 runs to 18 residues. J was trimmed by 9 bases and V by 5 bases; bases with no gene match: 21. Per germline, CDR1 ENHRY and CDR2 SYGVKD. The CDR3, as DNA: TGTGCCATCAGTCCCCGGGGGGGTAGCGGGATGAGGGTTTTTGAGCAGTTCTTC. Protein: CAISPRGGSGMRVFEQFF.

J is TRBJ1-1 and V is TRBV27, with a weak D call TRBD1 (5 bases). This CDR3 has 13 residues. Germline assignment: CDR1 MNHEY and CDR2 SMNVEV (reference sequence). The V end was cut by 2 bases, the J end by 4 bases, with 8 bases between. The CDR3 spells CASSLQGGTEAFF. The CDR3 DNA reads TGTGCCAGCAGTTTACAGGGAGGCACTGAAGCTTTCTTT.

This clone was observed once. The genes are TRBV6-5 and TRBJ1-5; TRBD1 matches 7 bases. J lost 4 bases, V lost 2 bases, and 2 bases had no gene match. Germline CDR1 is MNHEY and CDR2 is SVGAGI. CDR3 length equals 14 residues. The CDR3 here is CASSYGQENQPQHF. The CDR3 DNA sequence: TGTGCCAGCAGTTACGGACAGGAAAATCAGCCCCAGCATTTT.

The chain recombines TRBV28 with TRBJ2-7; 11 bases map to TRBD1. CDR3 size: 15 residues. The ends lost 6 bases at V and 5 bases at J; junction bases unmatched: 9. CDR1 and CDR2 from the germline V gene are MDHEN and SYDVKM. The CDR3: CASSPSRDRGNEQYF. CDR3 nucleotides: TGTGCCAGCAGCCCCTCCCGGGACAGGGGGAACGAGCAGTACTTC.

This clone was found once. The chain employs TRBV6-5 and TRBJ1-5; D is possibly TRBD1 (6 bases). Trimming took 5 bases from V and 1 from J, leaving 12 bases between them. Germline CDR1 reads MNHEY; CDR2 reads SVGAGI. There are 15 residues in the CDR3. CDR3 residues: CASSTGTWSNQPQHF. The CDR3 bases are TGTGCCAGCAGTACCGGGACATGGAGCAATCAGCCCCAGCATTTT.

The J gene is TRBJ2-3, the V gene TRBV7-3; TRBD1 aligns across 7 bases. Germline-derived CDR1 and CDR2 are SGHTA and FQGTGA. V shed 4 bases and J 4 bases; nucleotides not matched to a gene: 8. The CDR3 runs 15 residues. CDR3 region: CASSSLQGSADTQYF. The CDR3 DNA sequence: TGTGCCAGCAGCTCGCTACAGGGGTCGGCAGATACGCAGTATTTT.

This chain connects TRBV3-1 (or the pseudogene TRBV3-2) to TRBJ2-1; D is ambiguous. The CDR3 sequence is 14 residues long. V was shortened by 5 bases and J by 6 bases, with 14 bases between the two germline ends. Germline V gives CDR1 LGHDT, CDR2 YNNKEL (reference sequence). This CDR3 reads CASSFFEWANEQFF. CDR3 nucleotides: TGTGCCAGCAGCTTCTTTGAATGGGCCAATGAGCAGTTCTTC.

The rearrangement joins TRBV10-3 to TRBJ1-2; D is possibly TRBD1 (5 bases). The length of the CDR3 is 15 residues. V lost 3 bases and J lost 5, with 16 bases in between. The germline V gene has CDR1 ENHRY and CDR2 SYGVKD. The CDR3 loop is CAISEGELAPYGYTF. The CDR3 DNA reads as TGTGCCATCAGTGAAGGGGAATTGGCCCCTTATGGCTACACCTTC.

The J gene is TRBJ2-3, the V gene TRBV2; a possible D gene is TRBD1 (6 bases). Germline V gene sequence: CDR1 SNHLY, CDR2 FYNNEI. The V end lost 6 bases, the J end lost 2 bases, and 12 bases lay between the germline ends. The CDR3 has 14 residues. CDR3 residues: CASRRTGFTDTQYF. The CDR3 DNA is TGTGCCAGCAGAAGAACAGGGTTCACAGATACGCAGTATTTT.

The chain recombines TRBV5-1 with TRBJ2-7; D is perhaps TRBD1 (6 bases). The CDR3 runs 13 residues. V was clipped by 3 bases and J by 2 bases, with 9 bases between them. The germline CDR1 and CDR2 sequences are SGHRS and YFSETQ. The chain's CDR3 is CASSYGQTYEQYF. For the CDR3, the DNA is TGCGCCAGCAGCTATGGACAGACCTACGAGCAGTACTTC. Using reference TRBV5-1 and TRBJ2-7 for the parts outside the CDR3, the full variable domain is KAGVTQTPRYLIKTRGQQVTLSCSPISGHRSVSWYQQTPGQGLQFLFEYFSETQRNKGNFPGRFSGRQFSNSRSEMNVSTLELGDSALYLCASSYGQTYEQYFGPGTRLTVT.

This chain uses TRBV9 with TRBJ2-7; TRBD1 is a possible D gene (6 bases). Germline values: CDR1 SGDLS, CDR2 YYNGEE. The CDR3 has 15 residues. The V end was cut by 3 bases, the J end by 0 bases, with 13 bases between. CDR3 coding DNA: TGTGCCAGCAGCGGAGAGACAGGAAGCTCCTACGAGCAGTACTTC. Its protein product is CASSGETGSSYEQYF.

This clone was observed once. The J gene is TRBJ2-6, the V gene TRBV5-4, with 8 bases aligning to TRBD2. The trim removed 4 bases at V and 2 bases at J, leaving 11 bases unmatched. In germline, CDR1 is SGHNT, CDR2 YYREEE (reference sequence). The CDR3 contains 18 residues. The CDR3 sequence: CASSQGLGSPAGANVLTF. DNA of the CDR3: TGTGCCAGCAGCCAGGGACTAGGAAGCCCTGCTGGGGCCAACGTCCTGACTTTC.

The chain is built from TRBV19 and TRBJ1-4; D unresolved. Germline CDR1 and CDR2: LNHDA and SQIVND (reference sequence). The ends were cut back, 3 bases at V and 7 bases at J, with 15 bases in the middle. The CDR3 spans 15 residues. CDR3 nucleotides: TGTGCCAGTAGTATGAGTACAGCTGCGTTTGAAAAACTGTTTTTT. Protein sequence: CASSMSTAAFEKLFF.

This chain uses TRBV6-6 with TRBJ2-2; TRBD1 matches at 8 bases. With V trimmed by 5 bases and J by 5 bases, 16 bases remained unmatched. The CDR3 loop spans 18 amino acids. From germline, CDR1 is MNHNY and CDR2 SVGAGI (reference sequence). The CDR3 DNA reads TGTGCCAGCAGTCCCTCTGCCGGACAGGGAAGTGGTACCGGGGAGCTGTTTTTT. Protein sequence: CASSPSAGQGSGTGELFF.

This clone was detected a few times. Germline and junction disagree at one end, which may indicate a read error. The CDR3 DNA sequence: TGTGCCAGTAGTCTAGATAGGGGCCCGAATCAGCCCCAGCATTTT. Translating gives CASSLDRGPNQPQHF. The chain carries TRBV19 and TRBJ1-5; D is possibly TRBD1 (5 bases). In germline, CDR1 is LNHDA, CDR2 SQIVND (reference sequence). CDR3 size: 15 residues.